This TCR beta chain came from a study of read filtering for tumor transcriptome and immune sequencing. Study results and limitations: The CD138-negative fraction was mixed bone marrow immune cells, not pure T cells.

The germline CDR1 and CDR2 sequences are DFQATT and SNEGSKA (reference sequence). The V and J ends lost 4 bases and 7 bases respectively, with 16 bases between them. The CDR3 consists of 13 residues. The library was built from about 370 ng RNA with molecular barcoded adaptors for alpha/delta and beta/gamma chains. TCRdb itself ran the reads through MiXCR, one entry per CDR3 protein. The data show tens of thousands of distinct CDR3 sequences, roughly an eighth seen once. This clonotype was recorded at least ten times. Its target is not known. The chain couples TRBV20-1 to TRBJ2-5; no clear D gene. This sequence was found in a donor over 35 with multiple myeloma. Sequences were obtained from a population of CD138-negative cells sorted from bone marrow. CDR3 DNA sequence: TGCAGTGCTATCGACTCGGAATTGGGGACCCAGTACTTC. Translated: CSAIDSELGTQYF.